A selection of T cell receptor beta chains follows, all from one sample in a study of cytomegalovirus exposure and HLA in healthy donors. Produced via immunoSEQ multiplex PCR; TCRdb's table is partial and in-frame only. The table shows 200,000 to 250,000 clones, with approximately 81% occurring only once. Sequenced input: PBMCs. These receptors were collected from a girl aged 2-10 years in good health and CMV-seronegative. CDR3s leave out the opening cysteine and the closing phenylalanine or tryptophan.

V gene,J gene,CDR3 protein
TRBV4-2,TRBJ2-1,ASSQDKNGRAYNEQF
TRBV28,TRBJ2-3,ASSFSSARTDTQY
TRBV7-6,TRBJ1-5,ASSLDRGPDQPQH
TRBV10-3,TRBJ1-2,AISSTGDYGYT
TRBV30,TRBJ1-2,AWSGKGAYGYT
TRBV5-4,TRBJ1-1,ASSQTGDTEAF
TRBV21-1,TRBJ2-7,ASILSNSYEQY
TRBV6-6,TRBJ2-7,ASSFSSFGEQY
TRBV28,TRBJ1-2,ASSVTTMGQWGYT
TRBV6-6,TRBJ2-3,ASSRTSPSTDTQY
TRBV9,TRBJ2-1,ASSVDGSYNEQF
TRBV30,TRBJ2-3,AWSARLAGGFSTDTQY
TRBV6-6,TRBJ1-1,ASSYVGGNTEAF
TRBV2,TRBJ2-7,ASRRGDYEQY
TRBV7-9,TRBJ2-1,ASSPGRSSYNEQF
TRBV19,TRBJ1-2,ASSIFQGSMANYGYT
TRBV15,TRBJ2-3,ATSIPGQTFTDTQY
TRBV4-1,TRBJ2-1,ASSRADRDYNEQF